Following are 16 T cell receptor beta chains from one sample sequenced in a study of Graves' ophthalmopathy and Graves' hyperthyroidism. The authors amplified TCR beta CDR3 regions, and they did so from RNA transcripts for repertoire sequencing. RT-PCR in the first round used HTBI primers; a second-round multiplex PCR followed. TCRdb fed the multiplex PCR reads into MiXCR, producing one record per CDR3 protein. The data show almost 750,000 distinct CDR3 sequences, about 44% seen once. Sequences were obtained from peripheral blood. These receptor sequences come from an adult man with Graves' ophthalmopathy.

This clonotype was picked up a small number of times. The DNA of the CDR3 is TGTGCCAGCAGTGAAGAGTCGAGGAGCAATCAGCCCCAGCATTTT. Amino acid sequence: CASSEESRSNQPQHF. The chain has TRBV11-1 and TRBJ1-5; D gene unclear. The CDR3 runs 15 residues. CDR1 SGHAT and CDR2 FQDESV come from the germline V gene (reference sequence). V shed 6 bases and J shed 1 base, with 13 bases lying between them.

The table lists this clonotype with a few counts. The chain has TRBV12-3 or TRBV12-4 and TRBJ1-4; TRBD1 agrees at 7 bases. The CDR3 contains 14 residues. Trimming at V came to 8 bases and at J to 6 bases, leaving 9 bases not matched to a gene. The CDR3 reads CASGQDRRHEKLFF. The CDR3 DNA follows: TGTGCCAGCGGACAGGACCGACGGCATGAAAAACTGTTTTTT.

This sequence joins TRBV10-3 and TRBJ1-2; TRBD1 agrees at 7 bases. This CDR3 spans 13 amino acids. Germline V gene sequence: CDR1 ENHRY, CDR2 SYGVKD. V was pared by 10 bases and J by 7 bases, with 12 bases of the junction left unmatched. This CDR3 is CASRGGGQVGYTF. CDR3 bases: TGTGCCAGCAGGGGGGGGGGGCAGGTTGGCTACACCTTC.

This clonotype appeared many times. The gene calls are TRBV29-1 and TRBJ2-7, with 8 bases identical to TRBD1. In germline, CDR1 is SQVTM, CDR2 ANQGSEA. The CDR3 loop spans 14 amino acids. The V segment lost 3 bases and the J segment 2 bases; nucleotides outside the gene matches: 6. CDR3 nucleotides: TGCAGCGTTGACAGGACAGGGTCCCCCTACGAGCAGTACTTC. Translation: CSVDRTGSPYEQYF.

The chain recombines TRBV12-3 or TRBV12-4 with TRBJ2-7; D assignment may be TRBD1 or TRBD2 (5 bases each). Trimming left V 3 bases short and J 2 bases short, with 11 bases between. This CDR3 has 14 amino acids. CDR3 nucleotides: TGTGCCAGCAGTTTTTGGGGGTTAGCCTACGAGCAGTACTTC. Translation gives CASSFWGLAYEQYF.

The chain joins TRBV11-1 to TRBJ1-1, with no clear D. V lost 8 bases and J lost 2, with 18 bases in between. CDR1 and CDR2 (germline): SGHAT, FQDESV (reference sequence). The CDR3 is 15 amino acids. For the CDR3, the DNA is TGTGCCAGCTCATCGATCCCGCAGTCAAACACTGAAGCTTTCTTT. This encodes CASSSIPQSNTEAFF.

On this clonotype: A read error may be the cause here, since a much bigger clone is one base away. The gene calls are TRBV7-9 and TRBJ2-6; D gene ambiguous. Germline CDR1 and CDR2: SEHNR and FQNEAQ (reference sequence). The CDR3 has 16 residues. V dropped 4 bases and J dropped 0 bases, with 10 bases sitting between them. CDR3 sequence reads: CASSSSSYSGANVLTF. DNA for the CDR3: TGTGCCAGCAGCTCTTCGAGCTACTCTGGGGCCAACGTCCTGACTTTC. The whole variable domain, filled in from reference TRBV7-9 and TRBJ2-6, reads DTGVSQNPRHKITKRGQNVTFRCDPISEHNRLYWYRQTLGQGPEFLTYFQNEAQLEKSRLLSDRFSAERPKGSFSTLEIQRTEQGDSAMYLCASSSSSYSGANVLTFGAGSRLTVL.

The chain combines TRBV20-1 with TRBJ2-5; 7 bases are shared with TRBD2. Germline trimming cut 0 bases from V and 4 bases from J; bases unmatched to any gene: 8. Germline CDR1 DFQATT, CDR2 SNEGSKA (reference sequence). The CDR3 is made up of 15 amino acids. The CDR3: CSAREGGVGVETQYF. CDR3 DNA: TGCAGTGCTAGAGAGGGGGGGGTGGGCGTAGAGACCCAGTACTTC.

This clonotype was seen more than once but under ten times. The V call is TRBV19, the J call TRBJ2-7, with 10 nucleotides matching TRBD1. With V trimmed by 9 bases and J by 7 bases, 18 bases remained unmatched. This CDR3 has 16 residues. Germline-derived CDR1 and CDR2 are LNHDA and SQIVND (reference sequence). The CDR3 DNA reads as TGTGCCAGCAGCCTCTGGTCCGGGACAGGGGCTCAGGAGCAGTACTTC. It specifies CASSLWSGTGAQEQYF.

V usage is TRBV11-2 and J usage is TRBJ1-1, with D unresolved. The ends were cut back, 6 bases at V and 11 bases at J, with 16 bases in the middle. Germline lookup yields CDR1 SGHAT and CDR2 FQNNGV. The CDR3 spans 12 residues. CDR3 residues: CASSAGSRSAFF. DNA for the CDR3: TGTGCCAGCAGTGCCGGCTCACGGTCTGCTTTCTTT.

About this clonotype itself: At one end, the junction sequence differs from germline, possibly due to a read error. V usage is TRBV5-5 and J usage is TRBJ1-1, with D possibly being TRBD1 (5 bases). CDR3 length equals 14 residues. CDR1 SGHKS and CDR2 YYEKEE come from the germline V gene (reference sequence). The chain's CDR3 is CASTLGDPNTEAFF. As DNA, the CDR3 is TGTGCCAGCACCTTGGGGGACCCCAACACTGAAGCTTTCTTT.

This rearrangement joins TRBV20-1 to TRBJ2-5; D remains unclear. Germline values: CDR1 DFQATT, CDR2 SNEGSKA (reference sequence). The germline V and J ends were trimmed by 4 bases and 2 bases, with 17 bases remaining between them. The CDR3 length is 15 residues. The CDR3 spells CSANLVERPQETQYF. As DNA, the CDR3 is TGCAGTGCTAATCTAGTGGAACGACCGCAAGAGACCCAGTACTTC.

This clonotype occurred a few times. The chain employs TRBV25-1 and TRBJ1-2, with 7 bases that match TRBD1. The CDR3 sequence is 16 residues long. Losses at the gene ends were 3 bases for V and 4 bases for J; bases not matched to a gene: 11. Germline lookup yields CDR1 MGHDK and CDR2 SYGVNS. The CDR3 loop reads CASSDPRRGTAYGYTF. The CDR3 nucleotides read TGTGCCAGCAGTGATCCCCGCAGAGGGACAGCCTATGGCTACACCTTC.

The CDR3 sequence is CATSRDLMTQYF. CDR3 DNA sequence: TGTGCCACCAGCAGAGACCTGATGACGCAGTATTTT. The genes are TRBV15 and TRBJ1-5; D gene ambiguous. The last part of the DNA fits TRBJ2-3 better; the J call may be wrong. Per germline, CDR1 LNHNV and CDR2 YYDKDF (reference sequence). The CDR3 has 12 amino acids.

The J gene is TRBJ1-6, the V gene TRBV25-1, with D unresolved. V lost 8 bases to trimming and J lost 10 bases, with 15 bases between them. This CDR3 region has 13 residues. Germline CDR1 is MGHDK and CDR2 is SYGVNS. CDR3 bases: TGTGCCAGCTCGTGGGGAAGCGGGTCACCCCTCCACTTT. Its protein product is CASSWGSGSPLHF.

This clonotype was detected many times. The chain carries TRBV29-1 and TRBJ1-1; TRBD1 might be the D (5 bases). The CDR3 spans 13 residues. V was pared by 3 bases and J by 5 bases, with 13 bases between. Germline assignment: CDR1 SQVTM and CDR2 ANQGSEA. The CDR3 region has the DNA TGCAGCGTTGACGCCCGGGGGGGGACTGAAGCTTTCTTT. Translation: CSVDARGGTEAFF.